This T cell receptor beta chain appears in the sequencing data of a study of blood T cell repertoires in COVID-19. The germline V gene has CDR1 LNHDA and CDR2 SQIVND (reference sequence). This CDR3 has 17 amino acids. V was shortened by 3 bases and J by 5 bases, with 17 bases between the two germline ends. Clones were sequenced by immunoSEQ multiplex PCR, and TCRdb holds only the in-frame ones, with some missing. The table has 200,000 to 300,000 clones, 84% seen once. This clonotype was sampled from a man in his forties or fifties with acute or convalescent COVID-19. This sequence joins TRBV19 and TRBJ1-6; D is perhaps TRBD1 (6 bases). The source material was peripheral blood. The CDR3 here is CASSILQGPSNNSPLHF. The CDR3 bases are TGTGCCAGTAGTATCTTACAGGGACCCTCTAATAATTCACCCCTCCACTTT. Full variable domain (remainder filled in from reference TRBV19 and TRBJ1-6): DGGITQSPKYLFRKEGQNVTLSCEQNLNHDAMYWYRQDPGQGLRLIYYSQIVNDFQKGDIAEGYSVSREKKESFPLTVTSAQKNPTAFYLCASSILQGPSNNSPLHFGNGTRLTVT.